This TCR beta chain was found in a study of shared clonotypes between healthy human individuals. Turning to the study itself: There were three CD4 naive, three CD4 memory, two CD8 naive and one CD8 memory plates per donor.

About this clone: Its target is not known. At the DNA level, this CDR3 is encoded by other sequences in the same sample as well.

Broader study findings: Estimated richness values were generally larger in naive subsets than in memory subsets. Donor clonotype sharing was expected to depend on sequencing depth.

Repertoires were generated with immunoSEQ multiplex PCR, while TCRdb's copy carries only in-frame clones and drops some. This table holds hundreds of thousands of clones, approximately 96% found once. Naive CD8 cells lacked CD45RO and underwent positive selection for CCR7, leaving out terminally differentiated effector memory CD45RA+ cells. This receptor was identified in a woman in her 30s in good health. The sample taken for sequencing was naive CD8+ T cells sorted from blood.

The CDR3 sequence: CASSLETGGYEQYF. In DNA, the CDR3 is TGTGCCAGCAGCTTAGAGACAGGAGGCTACGAGCAGTACTTC. The genes are TRBV7-8 and TRBJ2-7; weak D call: TRBD1 (6 bases). CDR3 length equals 14 residues. With 1 base removed from V and 3 bases from J, the gap between germline ends came to 10 bases. Germline lookup yields CDR1 SGHVS and CDR2 FQNEAQ.